One T cell receptor beta chain is described in this entry. Only a few counts were recorded for this clonotype. No antigen is known for it. No much larger clone is present one base from it, and per-base qualities are unavailable. The record originates from a study of post-analysis software for immune sequencing data (dated by TCRdb to the mid-2010s). For the study in its entirety: Relapsing-remitting, secondary progressive and progressive-relapsing multiple sclerosis were recorded as disease courses, and subtype annotation was lacking for some patients. Patient repertoires were compared against roughly 11 previously published healthy control repertoires from donors aged roughly 6 to 27 years. A subset of samples was prepared in parallel using single-end sample barcoding, then pooled and co-amplified after Illumina adapter ligation.

To prepare the library, PCR was applied. TCRdb lists the instrument as Illumina HiSeq 2500. To reduce PCR and sequencing biases, unique molecular identifiers were built into the TCR beta cDNA libraries. Around 500,000 cDNA molecules were obtained for every 1 to 10 million input T cells, so each molecule roughly corresponded to one T cell. The same protocol used for the earlier healthy control dataset was applied to prepare and sequence the patient libraries. Samples belonging to the same batch were prepared together, multiplexed and sequenced on a shared HiSeq lane. Per the source publication's procedure: MIGEC handled the raw barcoded reads, throwing out single-read molecular identifier groups before consensus assembly and CDR3 extraction. Clonotype tables were post-analysed with VDJtools, normalizing diversity by down-sampling all datasets to the smallest sample size. Repertoire overlap clustering matched CDR3 amino acid but not nucleotide sequences to correct batch-related cross-sample contamination. In TCRdb, the public reads were trimmed at Q25 with fastp and aligned with MiXCR, with productive beta chains retained. Every CDR3 protein is listed once, alongside the most common genes and DNA of its rows. V and J calls and clone size were set by TCRdb, not the authors. The sample table lists 380,000 or so distinct CDR3 sequences, approximately 33% of them with a count of one. Around an eighth of the sample is held by the ten biggest clonotypes.

The germline V gene yields SGHTA for CDR1 and FQGNSA for CDR2. V drops 5 bases and J drops 4 bases, leaving 18 bases in between. The CDR3 numbers 16 residues from cysteine through phenylalanine. The DNA shown is the 48-base CDR3, in frame from base 1. To demonstrate the VDJtools post-analysis software, TCR beta repertoires were profiled from the peripheral blood of about a dozen young patients with multiple sclerosis. The multiple sclerosis patients were children and adolescents ranging in age from about 6 to 16 years. General findings and caveats noted by the study authors: The multiple sclerosis patient group was slightly younger than the control group. Significantly higher frequencies in patients than in controls were found for roughly 5 TRBV segments, including TRBV5-6, TRBV5-1 and TRBV20-1. Direct clustering with F measure revealed strong co-clustering of samples prepared in the same batch, which led to a batch-effect correction. Multiple sclerosis patients had significantly lower normalized Chao1 diversity than controls, a result that suggests substantial peripheral T-cell clonal expansion.

This TCR derives from a girl between 10 and 17 years old with multiple sclerosis. Material: blood. The chain is assembled from TRBV7-2 and TRBJ2-1, and possibly TRBD2, on 5 matching bases. The sequence in DNA is TGTGCCAGCAGCCTGGGCGGCGGACTCCTATACAATGAGCAGTTCTTC. It is translated as CASSLGGGLLYNEQFF.